Below, 8 T cell receptor beta chains from the same sample are listed, as sequenced in a study of blood T cell repertoires in COVID-19. Only in-frame clones appear in the TCRdb table, and some are missing; sequencing was by immunoSEQ multiplex PCR. Here the sample spans approximately 76,000 clones, around 83% being singletons. The sequenced material came from peripheral blood. All receptors derive from a man older than 75 with active or convalescent COVID-19.

The chain carries TRBV7-3 and TRBJ2-7; no reliable D call. Per the germline V gene, CDR1 is SGHTA and CDR2 is FQGTGA. V shed 4 bases and J shed 3 bases, with 22 bases lying between them. The CDR3 has 17 amino acids. This chain's CDR3 is CASSSIANGQEDYEQYF. The CDR3 region has the DNA TGTGCCAGCAGCTCCATTGCTAATGGGCAGGAAGACTACGAGCAGTACTTC.

This chain links TRBV21-1 with TRBJ1-1; the table names TRBD1, a call not compared with the DNA. TRBV21-1 corresponds to a pseudogene. This CDR3 contains 16 residues. This chain's CDR3 is CASTRTRGDGNTEAFF. DNA of the CDR3: TGTGCCAGCACCAGGACCAGGGGGGACGGAAACACTGAAGCTTTCTTT.

The chain joins TRBV11-1 to TRBJ2-7, with D hard to call. The CDR3 is 12 residues long. Per the germline V gene, CDR1 is SGHAT and CDR2 is FQDESV (reference sequence). V lost 3 bases to trimming and J lost 2 bases, with 5 bases between them. The CDR3 DNA is TGTGCCAGCAGCTTGGCCACCTACGAGCAGTACTTC. Encoded protein: CASSLATYEQYF.

The chain combines TRBV10-3 with TRBJ2-7; maybe TRBD1 (6 bases). The V end was cut by 8 bases, the J end by 3 bases, with 11 bases between. The CDR3 covers 12 residues. Looked up from germline, CDR1 is ENHRY and CDR2 is SYGVKD. The CDR3 nucleotides are TGTGCCATCCTCAAGGGGGACTACGAGCAGTACTTC. Its translation: CAILKGDYEQYF.

This clone was seen a single time. CDR3 amino acids: CASSKELTGRADLYGYTF. CDR3 nucleotide sequence: TGTGCCAGCAGCAAGGAGCTCACAGGACGGGCTGACCTATATGGCTACACCTTC. V is TRBV21-1 and J is TRBJ1-2; the D call TRBD1 from the table was never checked on the DNA. TRBV21-1 is a recognized pseudogene. This CDR3 contains 18 residues.

The J gene is TRBJ1-1, the V gene TRBV7-9, with D possibly being TRBD1 (5 bases). The germline V gene encodes CDR1 SEHNR and CDR2 FQNEAQ (reference sequence). The germline V and J ends were trimmed by 1 base and 5 bases, with 8 bases remaining between them. The CDR3 loop spans 13 amino acids. The CDR3 loop reads CASSLVQDTEAFF. The CDR3 nucleotides read TGTGCCAGCAGCTTAGTACAGGATACTGAAGCTTTCTTT.

This clone appeared once. The gene calls are TRBV28 and TRBJ2-1; 14 bases match TRBD2. The CDR3 spans 19 residues. Looked up from germline, CDR1 is MDHEN and CDR2 is SYDVKM. V shed 6 bases and J 0 bases; nucleotides not matched to a gene: 10. This CDR3 is CASSLLGLAGGPSYNEQFF. The CDR3 region has the DNA TGTGCCAGCAGCCTCTTAGGACTAGCGGGAGGTCCCTCCTACAATGAGCAGTTCTTC.

V and J are TRBV7-9 and TRBJ2-7; 14 bases match TRBD2. Trimming took 5 bases from V and 2 from J; bases not matched to a gene: 8. Looked up from germline, CDR1 is SEHNR and CDR2 is FQNEAQ (reference sequence). This CDR3 region has 17 residues. The CDR3 bases are TGTGCCAGCAGCCCTCCCGGGACTAGCGGGGGTACCTACGAGCAGTACTTC. Its protein is CASSPPGTSGGTYEQYF.